Each of the 21 T cell receptor beta chains below was sequenced from the same sample in a study of TIL therapy for anti-PD-1-resistant metastatic lung cancer. The immunoSEQ assay was v3. The assay was immunoSEQ multiplex PCR, and TCRdb's table has in-frame clones only and misses some. The data contain 25,000 to 40,000 clones, about 80% of them seen just once; the ten biggest clones take up approximately 2.7%. Regarding time point: pre-treatment sample, taken before nivolumab and TIL therapy. The sample in question was blood, obtained at baseline. These receptors all come from a woman between 30 and 79 years old with non-small cell lung cancer.

This clone was recorded only once. The V and J genes are TRBV5-1 and TRBJ1-1; D might be TRBD1 (6 bases). With 1 base removed from V and 6 bases from J, the gap between germline ends came to 7 bases. Germline V gene sequence: CDR1 SGHRS, CDR2 YFSETQ. The CDR3 has 12 amino acids. The CDR3 nucleotides are TGCGCCAGCAGCTTGAGGGGGGCTGAAGCTTTCTTT. This sequence encodes CASSLRGAEAFF.

In its sample, this clone was seen a few times. The chain employs TRBV25-1 and TRBJ1-5, with D tentatively TRBD1 (6 bases). The CDR3 loop spans 18 amino acids. Trimming stripped 7 bases from V and 5 bases from J, with 27 bases between. Germline CDR1 MGHDK, CDR2 SYGVNS. The CDR3 nucleotides are TGTGCCAGCATCCCATTGGGGACACCACCGGCGGTTGATCAGCCCCAGCATTTT. Translating it yields CASIPLGTPPAVDQPQHF. Combining the CDR3 with reference TRBV25-1 and TRBJ1-5 gives the whole variable domain EADIYQTPRYLVIGTGKKITLECSQTMGHDKMYWYQQDPGMELHLIHYSYGVNSTEKGDLSSESTVSRIRTEHFPLTLESARPSHTSQYLCASIPLGTPPAVDQPQHFGDGTRLSIL.

A few counts support this clone. This chain connects TRBV21-1 to TRBJ1-2. TRBV21-1 is assigned pseudogene status. This CDR3 region has 14 residues. Written as DNA, the CDR3 is TGTGCCAGCAGCCCAGAGAAGGCGGACTATGGCTACACCTTC. Protein product: CASSPEKADYGYTF.

This chain joins TRBV19 and TRBJ2-7; 8 positions agree with TRBD2. Trimming removed 3 bases from V and 2 bases from J; junction bases left unmatched: 6. Germline V gene sequence: CDR1 LNHDA, CDR2 SQIVND (reference sequence). This CDR3 spans 15 amino acids. CDR3: CASSINPSGPYEQYF. CDR3 nucleotides: TGTGCCAGTAGTATTAACCCTAGCGGGCCCTACGAGCAGTACTTC.

The chain is built from TRBV5-1 and TRBJ2-7, with 8 bases fitting TRBD1. This CDR3 spans 15 amino acids. CDR1 and CDR2 (germline): SGHRS, YFSETQ. V gave up 4 bases and J gave up 2 bases; unmatched junction bases: 8. In nucleotides, the CDR3 is TGCGCCAGCAGCACAGGGACAGGAGGGGCCTACGAGCAGTACTTC. This gives the protein CASSTGTGGAYEQYF.

This chain uses TRBV5-1 with TRBJ2-1; D call uncertain. Germline V gene lookup returns CDR1 SGHRS and CDR2 YFSETQ. The CDR3 totals 14 residues. Trimming pared 0 bases from V and 7 bases from J, leaving 11 bases between. The CDR3 nucleotides read TGCGCCAGCAGCTTGGCGGGCTATCCGAATGAGCAGTTCTTC. Its protein is CASSLAGYPNEQFF. Based on the CDR3 plus reference TRBV5-1 and TRBJ2-1, the full variable domain is KAGVTQTPRYLIKTRGQQVTLSCSPISGHRSVSWYQQTPGQGLQFLFEYFSETQRNKGNFPGRFSGRQFSNSRSEMNVSTLELGDSALYLCASSLAGYPNEQFFGPGTRLTVL.

This clone was seen more than once but under ten times. The rearrangement uses TRBV27 and TRBJ1-2, with D possibly matching TRBD1 (6 bases). Germline CDR1 reads MNHEY; CDR2 reads SMNVEV (reference sequence). V gave up 5 bases and J gave up 4 bases, with 17 bases separating them. This CDR3 has 15 amino acids. The CDR3 here is CASSGMGTGAYGYTF. The CDR3 DNA reads as TGTGCCAGCAGTGGCATGGGGACGGGGGCCTATGGCTACACCTTC.

The chain carries TRBV6-1 and TRBJ1-1, with D possibly being TRBD1 (5 bases). The CDR3 consists of 13 residues. V lost 7 bases and J lost 3, with 12 bases in between. CDR1 is MNHNS and CDR2 is SASEGT in the germline V gene. The CDR3 loop reads CASTRQLHTEAFF. The CDR3 DNA reads as TGTGCCAGCACCCGACAGCTACACACTGAAGCTTTCTTT.

The V and J genes are TRBV7-9 and TRBJ1-1; 10 bases fit TRBD1. This CDR3 is 12 amino acids long. Germline values: CDR1 SEHNR, CDR2 FQNEAQ (reference sequence). Trimming cost V 7 bases and J 11 bases; bases outside gene matches: 7. The DNA of the CDR3 is TGTGCCAGCAAGACAGGGGGCATTCCGGCTTTCTTT. Translated: CASKTGGIPAFF.

This clone was picked up a small number of times. The V call is TRBV18, the J call TRBJ2-7; 8 positions agree with TRBD2. This CDR3 has 14 amino acids. V was clipped by 4 bases and J by 10 bases; unmatched bases: 12. Germline V gene lookup returns CDR1 KGHSH and CDR2 LQKENI. CDR3 DNA sequence: TGTGCCAGCTCACGGTCAGTCGGACTAGCCTTACAGTACTTC. Its translation: CASSRSVGLALQYF.

V usage is TRBV7-2 and J usage is TRBJ1-5; possibly TRBD1 for D (6 bases). The ends were cut back, 3 bases at V and 2 bases at J, with 8 bases in the middle. This CDR3 spans 14 amino acids. In germline, CDR1 is SGHTA, CDR2 FQGNSA. CDR3 nucleotides: TGTGCCAGCAGCTTCAGGGGTGGCAATCAGCCCCAGCATTTT. This sequence encodes CASSFRGGNQPQHF.

The V call is TRBV6-6, the J call TRBJ2-7; D might be TRBD1 or TRBD2, each matching 5 bases. Trimming left V 8 bases short and J 2 bases short, with 7 bases between. Germline V CDR1 and CDR2: MNHNY, SVGAGI (reference sequence). The CDR3 runs to 11 residues. CDR3 in amino acids: CASRDAYEQYF. The CDR3 DNA sequence: TGTGCCAGCCGGGACGCCTACGAGCAGTACTTC.

CDR3 sequence reads: CASSRDRGETQYF. The CDR3 DNA is TGCGCCAGCAGTCGGGACAGGGGAGAGACCCAGTACTTC. The genes are TRBV5-1 and TRBJ2-5; TRBD1 matches 10 bases. CDR1 and CDR2 (germline): SGHRS, YFSETQ. The V segment lost 5 bases and the J segment 4 bases; nucleotides outside the gene matches: 2. The CDR3 sequence is 13 residues long.

V is TRBV7-9 and J is TRBJ2-2; D remains ambiguous. Germline CDR1 reads SEHNR; CDR2 reads FQNEAQ (reference sequence). V was shortened by 1 base and J by 3 bases, with 9 bases between the two germline ends. The CDR3 has 15 residues. CDR3 sequence (DNA): TGTGCCAGCAGCTTAGTTGAAGGCCACACCGGGGAGCTGTTTTTT. As protein: CASSLVEGHTGELFF.

This clone showed up just a few times. The V gene is TRBV29-1, the J gene TRBJ2-4, with unresolved D. The CDR3 runs 13 residues. V was cut by 8 bases and J by 6 bases, with 17 bases left in between. Germline-derived CDR1 and CDR2 are SQVTM and ANQGSEA. CDR3 in DNA: TGCAGCACATGGGTAACTGACGTAAACATTCAGTACTTC. This sequence encodes CSTWVTDVNIQYF.

J is TRBJ1-4 and V is TRBV6-5; possible D gene TRBD1, 5 bases. Per germline, CDR1 MNHEY and CDR2 SVGAGI. Trimming cost V 0 bases and J 4 bases, with 12 bases left between them. The CDR3 runs 16 residues. The CDR3 DNA reads TGTGCCAGCAGTTACTCCTTCGCAGGGCATAATGAAAAACTGTTTTTT. The encoded protein is CASSYSFAGHNEKLFF.

V usage is TRBV5-1 and J usage is TRBJ2-1, with TRBD1 identical over 7 bases. The V segment lost 10 bases and the J segment 3 bases; nucleotides outside the gene matches: 4. This CDR3 contains 12 residues. Germline CDR1 is SGHRS and CDR2 is YFSETQ. For the CDR3, the DNA is TGCGCCGGCCGGGACAGCTACAATGAGCAGTTCTTC. It translates to CAGRDSYNEQFF.

The chain carries TRBV19 and TRBJ1-5; TRBD1 matches 8 bases. The germline V gene encodes CDR1 LNHDA and CDR2 SQIVND (reference sequence). The junction had 2 bases not matched to a gene; V was cut back by 6 bases and J by 1 base. The length of the CDR3 is 14 residues. The CDR3 DNA follows: TGTGCCAGTAGGGCAGGGGGCAGCAATCAGCCCCAGCATTTT. Protein product: CASRAGGSNQPQHF.

The gene calls are TRBV4-2 and TRBJ2-3; D remains unclear. V lost 1 base and J 4 bases, leaving 3 bases between the germline ends. CDR3 size: 12 residues. Germline values: CDR1 LGHNA, CDR2 YNFKEQ. Written as DNA, the CDR3 is TGTGCCAGCAGCCAAGGACCAGATACGCAGTATTTT. Protein sequence: CASSQGPDTQYF.

This clone occurred a few times. The genes are TRBV5-1 and TRBJ1-5; D is uncertain. From germline, CDR1 is SGHRS and CDR2 YFSETQ. The CDR3 is 16 amino acids. With 6 bases removed from V and 4 bases from J, the gap between germline ends came to 20 bases. The CDR3 nucleotides read TGCGCCAGCAACCTCGGATGGAACAGTTCGAATCAGCCCCAGCATTTT. It codes for CASNLGWNSSNQPQHF.

CDR3 coding DNA: TGTGCCAGCAGTCCCTCCTGGACAGGGTGGGGGAGGGGCACCGGGGAGCTGTTTTTT. Its translation is CASSPSWTGWGRGTGELFF. This chain links TRBV27 with TRBJ2-2; the D gene is possibly TRBD1 (8 bases). This CDR3 is 19 amino acids long. The ends were cut back, 5 bases at V and 4 bases at J, with 26 bases in the middle. CDR1 is MNHEY, CDR2 SMNVEV, per germline (reference sequence).